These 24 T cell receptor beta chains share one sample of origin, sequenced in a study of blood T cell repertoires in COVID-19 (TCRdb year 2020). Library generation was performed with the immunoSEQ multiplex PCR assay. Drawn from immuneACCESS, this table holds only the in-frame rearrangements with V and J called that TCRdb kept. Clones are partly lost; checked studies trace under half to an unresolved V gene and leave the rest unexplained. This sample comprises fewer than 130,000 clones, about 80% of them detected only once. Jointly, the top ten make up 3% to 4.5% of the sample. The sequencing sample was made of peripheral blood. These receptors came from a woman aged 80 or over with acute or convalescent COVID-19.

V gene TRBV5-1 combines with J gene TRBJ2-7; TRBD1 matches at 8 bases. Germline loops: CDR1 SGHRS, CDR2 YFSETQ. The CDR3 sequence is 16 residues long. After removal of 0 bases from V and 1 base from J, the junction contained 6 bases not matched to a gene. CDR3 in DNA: TGCGCCAGCAGCTTGGTTGGCAGGGGGCCATCCTACGAGCAGTACTTC. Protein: CASSLVGRGPSYEQYF.

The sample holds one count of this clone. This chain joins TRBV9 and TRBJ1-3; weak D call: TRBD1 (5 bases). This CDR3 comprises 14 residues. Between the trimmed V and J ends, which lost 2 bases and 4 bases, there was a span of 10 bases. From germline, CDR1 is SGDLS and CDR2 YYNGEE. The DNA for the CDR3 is TGTGCCAGCAGCGTGGACCGACAGGGAAACACCATATATTTT. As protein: CASSVDRQGNTIYF.

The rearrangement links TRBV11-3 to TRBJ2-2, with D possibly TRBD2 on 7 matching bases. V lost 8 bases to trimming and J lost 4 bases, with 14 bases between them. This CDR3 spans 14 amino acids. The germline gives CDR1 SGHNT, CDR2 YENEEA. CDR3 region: CASGGGQSTGELFF. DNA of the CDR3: TGTGCCAGCGGGGGGGGCCAAAGCACCGGGGAGCTGTTTTTT.

CDR3 sequence: CASSPPSTSNSPLHF. The CDR3 bases are TGTGCCAGCTCACCACCGTCGACATCAAATTCACCCCTCCACTTT. The rearrangement joins TRBV18 to TRBJ1-6; no definite D call. Trimming shortened V by 0 bases and J by 7 bases, and 10 bases separated the two germline ends. Per germline, CDR1 KGHSH and CDR2 LQKENI. The CDR3 has 15 residues.

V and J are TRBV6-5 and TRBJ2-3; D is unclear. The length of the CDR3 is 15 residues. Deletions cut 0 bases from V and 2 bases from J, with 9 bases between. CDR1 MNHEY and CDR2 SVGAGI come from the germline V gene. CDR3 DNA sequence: TGTGCCAGCAGTTACTCCGAGTTGTTCACAGATACGCAGTATTTT. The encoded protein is CASSYSELFTDTQYF.

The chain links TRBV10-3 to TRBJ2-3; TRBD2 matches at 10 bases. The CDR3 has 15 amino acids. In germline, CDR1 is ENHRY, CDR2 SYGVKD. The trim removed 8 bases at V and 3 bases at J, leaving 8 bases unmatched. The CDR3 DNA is TGTGCCATCTCGGTAGGTAGCGGGAGGACAGATACGCAGTATTTT. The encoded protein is CAISVGSGRTDTQYF.

The CDR3 nucleotides read TGTGCCAGCAGTTCCCTGGGACTAGCGGGAGCGTACGAGCAGTACTTC. Translation gives CASSSLGLAGAYEQYF. The chain recombines TRBV28 with TRBJ2-7; the match to TRBD2 covers 14 bases. CDR3 length: 16 residues. The J segment lost 4 bases and the V segment lost 4 bases, leaving 6 bases of the junction unmatched. Germline V gives CDR1 MDHEN, CDR2 SYDVKM. The variable domain in full, with the rest retrieved from reference TRBV28 and TRBJ2-7, is DVKVTQSSRYLVKRTGEKVFLECVQDMDHENMFWYRQDPGLGLRLIYFSYDVKMKEKGDIPEGYSVSREKKERFSLILESASTNQTSMYLCASSSLGLAGAYEQYFGPGTRLTVT.

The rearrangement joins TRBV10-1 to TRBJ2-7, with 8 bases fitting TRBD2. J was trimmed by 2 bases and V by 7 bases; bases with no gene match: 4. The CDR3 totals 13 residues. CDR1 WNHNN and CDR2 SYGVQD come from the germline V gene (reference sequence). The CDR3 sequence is CASIGTRTYEQYF. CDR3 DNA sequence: TGCGCCAGCATTGGGACTAGAACCTACGAGCAGTACTTC.

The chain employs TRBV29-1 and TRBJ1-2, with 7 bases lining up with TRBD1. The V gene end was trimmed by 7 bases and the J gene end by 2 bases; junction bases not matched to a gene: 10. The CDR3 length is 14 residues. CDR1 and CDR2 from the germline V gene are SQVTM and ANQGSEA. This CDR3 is CSARIQGPNYGYTF. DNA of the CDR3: TGCAGCGCACGAATACAGGGGCCAAACTATGGCTACACCTTC.

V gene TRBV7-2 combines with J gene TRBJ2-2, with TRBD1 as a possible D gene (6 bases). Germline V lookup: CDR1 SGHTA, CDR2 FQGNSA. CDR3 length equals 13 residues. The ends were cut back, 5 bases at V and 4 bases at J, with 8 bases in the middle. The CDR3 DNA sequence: TGTGCCAGCAGCCAACAGGGCACCGGGGAGCTGTTTTTT. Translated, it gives CASSQQGTGELFF.

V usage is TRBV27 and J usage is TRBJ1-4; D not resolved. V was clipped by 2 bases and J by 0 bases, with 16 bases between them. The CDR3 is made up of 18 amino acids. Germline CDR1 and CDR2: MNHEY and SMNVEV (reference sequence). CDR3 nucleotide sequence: TGTGCCAGCAGTTTAAAGTGGCGGGTGCCCACAACTAATGAAAAACTGTTTTTT. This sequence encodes CASSLKWRVPTTNEKLFF.

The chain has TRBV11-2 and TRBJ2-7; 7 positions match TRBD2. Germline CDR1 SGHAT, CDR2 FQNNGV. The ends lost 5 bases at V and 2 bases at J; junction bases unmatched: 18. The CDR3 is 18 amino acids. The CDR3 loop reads CASSGTGPLAEDPYEQYF. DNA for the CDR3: TGTGCCAGCAGCGGAACCGGCCCCCTAGCGGAAGACCCCTACGAGCAGTACTTC.

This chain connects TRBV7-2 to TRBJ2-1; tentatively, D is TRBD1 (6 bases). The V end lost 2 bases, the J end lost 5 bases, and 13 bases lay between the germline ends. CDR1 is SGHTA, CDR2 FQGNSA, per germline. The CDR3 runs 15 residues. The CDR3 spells CASSLWVAGDNEQFF. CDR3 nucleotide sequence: TGTGCCAGCAGCTTATGGGTGGCAGGGGACAATGAGCAGTTCTTC.

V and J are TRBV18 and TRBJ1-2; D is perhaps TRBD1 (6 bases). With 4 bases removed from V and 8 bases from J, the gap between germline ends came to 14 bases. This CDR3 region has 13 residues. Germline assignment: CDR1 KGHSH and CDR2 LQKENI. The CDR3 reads CASSLEQGFGYTF. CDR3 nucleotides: TGTGCCAGCTCACTGGAACAGGGATTCGGCTACACCTTC.

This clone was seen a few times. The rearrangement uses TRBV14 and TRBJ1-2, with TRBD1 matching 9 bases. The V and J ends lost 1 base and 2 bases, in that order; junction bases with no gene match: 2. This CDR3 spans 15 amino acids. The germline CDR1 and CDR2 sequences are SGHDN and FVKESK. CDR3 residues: CASSQGTGVNYGYTF. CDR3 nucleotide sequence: TGTGCCAGCAGCCAAGGGACAGGGGTAAACTATGGCTACACCTTC.

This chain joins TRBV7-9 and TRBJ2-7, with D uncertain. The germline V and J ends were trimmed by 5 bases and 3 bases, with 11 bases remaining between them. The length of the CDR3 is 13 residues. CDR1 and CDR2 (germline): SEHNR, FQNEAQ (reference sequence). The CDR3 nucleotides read TGTGCCAGCAGCCCGCGCACGGGCTACGAGCAGTACTTC. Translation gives CASSPRTGYEQYF.

CDR3 sequence: CASSLGATGAQETQYF. CDR3 sequence (DNA): TGCGCCAGCAGCTTGGGGGCTACAGGGGCGCAAGAGACCCAGTACTTC. This sequence joins TRBV5-1 and TRBJ2-5; 7 nucleotides agree with TRBD1. The V gene end was trimmed by 0 bases and the J gene end by 2 bases; junction bases not matched to a gene: 7. The CDR3 totals 16 residues. Germline CDR1 and CDR2: SGHRS and YFSETQ.

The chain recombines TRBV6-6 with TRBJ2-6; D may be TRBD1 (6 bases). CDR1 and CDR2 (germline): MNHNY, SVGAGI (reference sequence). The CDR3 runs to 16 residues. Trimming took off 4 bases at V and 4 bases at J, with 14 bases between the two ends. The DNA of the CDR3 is TGTGCCAGCAGTTCCACAGGGACGAGGGGGGCCAACGTCCTGACTTTC. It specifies CASSSTGTRGANVLTF.

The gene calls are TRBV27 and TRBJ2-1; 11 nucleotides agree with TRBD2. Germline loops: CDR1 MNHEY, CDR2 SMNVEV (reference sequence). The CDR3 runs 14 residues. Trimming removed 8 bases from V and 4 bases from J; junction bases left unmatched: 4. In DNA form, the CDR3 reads TGTGCCAGCGGGCGGACTAGCGGGTACAATGAGCAGTTCTTC. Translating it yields CASGRTSGYNEQFF.

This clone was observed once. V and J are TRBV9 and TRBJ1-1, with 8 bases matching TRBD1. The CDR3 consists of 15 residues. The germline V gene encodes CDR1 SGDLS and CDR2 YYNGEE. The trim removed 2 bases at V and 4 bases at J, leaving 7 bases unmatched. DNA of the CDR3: TGTGCCAGCAGCGTCCAATCCCAGGGGGCCACTGAAGCTTTCTTT. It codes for CASSVQSQGATEAFF.

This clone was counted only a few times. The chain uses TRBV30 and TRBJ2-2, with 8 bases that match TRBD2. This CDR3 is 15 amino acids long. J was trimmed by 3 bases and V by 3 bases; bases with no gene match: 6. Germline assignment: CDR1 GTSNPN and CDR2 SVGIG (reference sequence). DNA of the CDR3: TGTGCCTGGAGGCTAGCGGGTCTCGACACCGGGGAGCTGTTTTTT. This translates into CAWRLAGLDTGELFF.

The CDR3 reads CASSHGTTQETQYF. In nucleotides, the CDR3 is TGTGCCAGCAGCCACGGGACAACACAAGAGACCCAGTACTTC. This sequence joins TRBV16 and TRBJ2-5; weak D call: TRBD1 (6 bases). The germline V gene has CDR1 KGHSY and CDR2 FQNENV. The V gene lost 3 bases and the J gene lost 2 bases, with 10 bases spanning the gap. The CDR3 has 14 residues.

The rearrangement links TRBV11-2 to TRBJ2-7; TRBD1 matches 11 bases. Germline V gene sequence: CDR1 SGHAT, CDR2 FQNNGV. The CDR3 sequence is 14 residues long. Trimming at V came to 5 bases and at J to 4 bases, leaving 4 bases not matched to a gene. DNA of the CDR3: TGTGCCAGCAGCGCGGGACAGGGGGTGTACGAGCAGTACTTC. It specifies CASSAGQGVYEQYF.

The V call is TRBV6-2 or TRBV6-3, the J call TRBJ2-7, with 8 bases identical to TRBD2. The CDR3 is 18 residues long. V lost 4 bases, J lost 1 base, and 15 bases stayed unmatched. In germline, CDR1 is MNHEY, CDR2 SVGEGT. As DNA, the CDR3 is TGTGCCAGCAGTTGGAACGGGGGGGTTAGGGCGGTGTCCTACGAGCAGTACTTC. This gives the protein CASSWNGGVRAVSYEQYF.